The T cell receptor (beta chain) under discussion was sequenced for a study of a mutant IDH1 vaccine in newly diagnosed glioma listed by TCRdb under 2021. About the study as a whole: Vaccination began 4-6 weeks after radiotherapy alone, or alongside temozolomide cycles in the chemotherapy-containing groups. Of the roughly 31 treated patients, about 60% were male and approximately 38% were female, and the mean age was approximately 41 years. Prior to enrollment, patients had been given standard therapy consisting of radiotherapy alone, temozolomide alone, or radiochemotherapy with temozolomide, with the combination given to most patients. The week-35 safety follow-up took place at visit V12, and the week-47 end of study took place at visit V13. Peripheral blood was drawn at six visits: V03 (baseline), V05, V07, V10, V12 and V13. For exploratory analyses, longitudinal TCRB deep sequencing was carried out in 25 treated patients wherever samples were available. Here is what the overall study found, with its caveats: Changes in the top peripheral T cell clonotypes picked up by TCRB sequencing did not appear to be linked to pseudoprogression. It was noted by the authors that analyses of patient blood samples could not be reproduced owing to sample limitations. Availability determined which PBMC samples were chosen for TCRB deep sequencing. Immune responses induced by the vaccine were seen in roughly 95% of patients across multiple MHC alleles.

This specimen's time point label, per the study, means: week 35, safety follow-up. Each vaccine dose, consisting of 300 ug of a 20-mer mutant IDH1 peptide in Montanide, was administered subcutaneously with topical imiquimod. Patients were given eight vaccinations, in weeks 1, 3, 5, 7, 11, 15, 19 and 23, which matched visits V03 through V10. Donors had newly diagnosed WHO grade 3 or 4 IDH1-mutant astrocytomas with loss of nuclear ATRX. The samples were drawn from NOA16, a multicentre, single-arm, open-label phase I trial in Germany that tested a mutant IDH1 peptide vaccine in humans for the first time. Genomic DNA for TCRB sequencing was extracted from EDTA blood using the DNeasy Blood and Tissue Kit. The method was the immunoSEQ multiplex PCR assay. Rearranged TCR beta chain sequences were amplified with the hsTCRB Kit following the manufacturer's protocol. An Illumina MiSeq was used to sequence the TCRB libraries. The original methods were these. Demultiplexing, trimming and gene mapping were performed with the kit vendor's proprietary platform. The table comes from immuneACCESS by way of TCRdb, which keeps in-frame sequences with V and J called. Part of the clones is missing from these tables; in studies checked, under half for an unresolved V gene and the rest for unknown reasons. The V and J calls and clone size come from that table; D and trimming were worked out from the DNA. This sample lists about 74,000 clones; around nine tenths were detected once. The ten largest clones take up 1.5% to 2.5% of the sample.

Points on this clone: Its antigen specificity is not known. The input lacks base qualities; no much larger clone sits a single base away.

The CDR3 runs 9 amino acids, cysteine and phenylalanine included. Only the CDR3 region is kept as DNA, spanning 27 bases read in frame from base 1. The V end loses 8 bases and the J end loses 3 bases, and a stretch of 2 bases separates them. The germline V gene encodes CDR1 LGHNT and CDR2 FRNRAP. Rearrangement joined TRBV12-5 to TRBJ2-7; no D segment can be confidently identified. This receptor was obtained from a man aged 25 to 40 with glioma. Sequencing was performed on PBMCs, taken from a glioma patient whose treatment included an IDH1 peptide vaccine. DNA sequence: TGTGCTAGTCGCTACGAGCAGTACTTC. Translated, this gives CASRYEQYF. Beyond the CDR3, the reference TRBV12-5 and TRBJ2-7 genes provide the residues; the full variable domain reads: DARVTQTPRHKVTEMGQEVTMRCQPILGHNTVFWYRQTMMQGLELLAYFRNRAPLDDSGMPKDRFSAEMPDATLATLKIQPSEPRDSAVYFCASRYEQYFGPGTRLTVT.